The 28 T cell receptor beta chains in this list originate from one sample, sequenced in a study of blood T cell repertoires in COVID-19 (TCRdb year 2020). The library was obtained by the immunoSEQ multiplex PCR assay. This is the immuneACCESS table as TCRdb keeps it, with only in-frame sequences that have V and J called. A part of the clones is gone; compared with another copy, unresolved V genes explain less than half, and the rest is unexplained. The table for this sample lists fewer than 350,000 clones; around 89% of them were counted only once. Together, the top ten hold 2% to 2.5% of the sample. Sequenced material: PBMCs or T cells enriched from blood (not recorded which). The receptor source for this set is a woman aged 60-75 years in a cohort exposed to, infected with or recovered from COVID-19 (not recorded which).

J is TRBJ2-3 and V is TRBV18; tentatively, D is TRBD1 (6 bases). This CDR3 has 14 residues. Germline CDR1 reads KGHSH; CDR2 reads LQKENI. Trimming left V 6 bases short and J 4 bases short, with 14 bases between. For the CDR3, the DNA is TGTGCCAGCTCCGAAACAGGGATTTCAGATACGCAGTATTTT. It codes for CASSETGISDTQYF. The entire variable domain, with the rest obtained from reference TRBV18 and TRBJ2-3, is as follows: NAGVMQNPRHLVRRRGQEARLRCSPMKGHSHVYWYRQLPEEGLKFMVYLQKENIIDESGMPKERFSAEFPKEGPSILRIQQVVRGDSAAYFCASSETGISDTQYFGPGTRLTVL.

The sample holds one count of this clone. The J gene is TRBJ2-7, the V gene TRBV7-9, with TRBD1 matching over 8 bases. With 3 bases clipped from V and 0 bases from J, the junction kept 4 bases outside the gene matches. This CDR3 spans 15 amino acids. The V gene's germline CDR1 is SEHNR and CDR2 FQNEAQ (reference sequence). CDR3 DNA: TGTGCCAGCAGCTTCCGGACAGGGAACTCCTACGAGCAGTACTTC. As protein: CASSFRTGNSYEQYF.

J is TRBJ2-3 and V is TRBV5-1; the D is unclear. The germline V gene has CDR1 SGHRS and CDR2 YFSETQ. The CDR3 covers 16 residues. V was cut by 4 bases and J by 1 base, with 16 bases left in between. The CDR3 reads CASSRVGSYRTDTQYF. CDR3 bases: TGCGCCAGCAGCCGCGTGGGCTCGTACCGCACAGATACGCAGTATTTT. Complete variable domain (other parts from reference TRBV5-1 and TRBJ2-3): KAGVTQTPRYLIKTRGQQVTLSCSPISGHRSVSWYQQTPGQGLQFLFEYFSETQRNKGNFPGRFSGRQFSNSRSEMNVSTLELGDSALYLCASSRVGSYRTDTQYFGPGTRLTVL.

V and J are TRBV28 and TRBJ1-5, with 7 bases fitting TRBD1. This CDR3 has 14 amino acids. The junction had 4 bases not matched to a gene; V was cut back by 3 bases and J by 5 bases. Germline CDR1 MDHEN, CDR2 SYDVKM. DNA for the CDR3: TGTGCCAGCAGTTTCTGGCAGGGGGATCAGCCCCAGCATTTT. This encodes CASSFWQGDQPQHF. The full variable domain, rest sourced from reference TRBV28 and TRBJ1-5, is DVKVTQSSRYLVKRTGEKVFLECVQDMDHENMFWYRQDPGLGLRLIYFSYDVKMKEKGDIPEGYSVSREKKERFSLILESASTNQTSMYLCASSFWQGDQPQHFGDGTRLSIL.

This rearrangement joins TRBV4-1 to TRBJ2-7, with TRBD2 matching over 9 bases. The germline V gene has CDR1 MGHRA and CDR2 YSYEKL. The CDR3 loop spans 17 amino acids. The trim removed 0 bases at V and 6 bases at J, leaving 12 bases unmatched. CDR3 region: CASSQDLAGGLPREQYF. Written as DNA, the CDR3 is TGCGCCAGCAGCCAAGATCTGGCGGGAGGGCTCCCTCGCGAGCAGTACTTC.

The CDR3 protein is CAWSGRDFTYNEQFF. Here the CDR3 DNA reads TGTGCCTGGAGCGGCCGGGACTTCACCTACAATGAGCAGTTCTTC. This chain joins TRBV30 and TRBJ2-1; perhaps TRBD2 as D (6 bases). There are 15 residues in the CDR3. The ends were cut back, 3 bases at V and 2 bases at J, with 14 bases in the middle. Looked up from germline, CDR1 is GTSNPN and CDR2 is SVGIG (reference sequence).

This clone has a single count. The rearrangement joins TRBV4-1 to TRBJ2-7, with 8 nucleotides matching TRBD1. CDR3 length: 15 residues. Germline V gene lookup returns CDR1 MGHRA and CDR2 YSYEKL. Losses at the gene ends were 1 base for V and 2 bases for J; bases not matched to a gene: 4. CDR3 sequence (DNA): TGCGCCAGCAGCCAAGCTGTGACAGGGGCCTACGAGCAGTACTTC. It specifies CASSQAVTGAYEQYF.

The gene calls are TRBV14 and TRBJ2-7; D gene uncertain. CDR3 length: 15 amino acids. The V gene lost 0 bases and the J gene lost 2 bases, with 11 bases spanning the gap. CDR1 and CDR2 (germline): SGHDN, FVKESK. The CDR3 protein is CASSQELTPPYEQYF. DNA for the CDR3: TGTGCCAGCAGCCAAGAACTAACTCCCCCCTACGAGCAGTACTTC. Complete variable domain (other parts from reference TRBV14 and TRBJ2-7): EAGVTQFPSHSVIEKGQTVTLRCDPISGHDNLYWYRRVMGKEIKFLLHFVKESKQDESGMPNNRFLAERTGGTYSTLKVQPAELEDSGVYFCASSQELTPPYEQYFGPGTRLTVT.

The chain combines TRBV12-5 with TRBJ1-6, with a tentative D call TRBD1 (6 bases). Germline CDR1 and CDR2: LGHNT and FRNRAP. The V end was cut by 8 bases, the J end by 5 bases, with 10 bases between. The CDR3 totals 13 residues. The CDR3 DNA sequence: TGTGCTAGTTCACAGGGCCATAATTCACCCCTCCACTTT. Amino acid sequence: CASSQGHNSPLHF.

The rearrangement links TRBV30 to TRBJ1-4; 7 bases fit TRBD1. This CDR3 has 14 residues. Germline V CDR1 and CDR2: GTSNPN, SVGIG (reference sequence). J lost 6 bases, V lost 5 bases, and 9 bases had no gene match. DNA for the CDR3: TGTGCCTGGGAAGAGGGGGCTGGGGATGAAAAACTGTTTTTT. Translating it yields CAWEEGAGDEKLFF. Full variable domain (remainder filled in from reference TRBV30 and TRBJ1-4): SQTIHQWPATLVQPVGSPLSLECTVEGTSNPNLYWYRQAAGRGLQLLFYSVGIGQISSEVPQNLSASRPQDRQFILSSKKLLLSDSGFYLCAWEEGAGDEKLFFGSGTQLSVL.

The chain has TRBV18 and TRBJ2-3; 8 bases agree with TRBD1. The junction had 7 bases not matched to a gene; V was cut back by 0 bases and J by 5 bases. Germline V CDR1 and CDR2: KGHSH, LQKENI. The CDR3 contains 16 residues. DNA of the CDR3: TGTGCCAGCTCACCACCTCGGACAGGGAAAGTAGATACGCAGTATTTT. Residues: CASSPPRTGKVDTQYF.

CDR3 nucleotide sequence: TGTGCCAGCAGCTTAGAAGGGCGGTTGGGGGGATCACAAGAGACCCAGTACTTC. Its protein is CASSLEGRLGGSQETQYF. The J gene is TRBJ2-5, the V gene TRBV7-9, with TRBD2 as a possible D gene (6 bases). V gave up 1 base and J gave up 2 bases, with 20 bases separating them. The CDR3 totals 18 residues. Germline assignment: CDR1 SEHNR and CDR2 FQNEAQ (reference sequence).

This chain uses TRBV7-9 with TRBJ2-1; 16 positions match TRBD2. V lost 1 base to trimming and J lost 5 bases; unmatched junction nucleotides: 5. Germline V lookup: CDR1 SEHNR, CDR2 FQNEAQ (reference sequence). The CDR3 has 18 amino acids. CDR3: CASSLDLGLAGGNNEQFF. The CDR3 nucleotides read TGTGCCAGCAGCTTAGATTTGGGACTAGCGGGAGGGAACAATGAGCAGTTCTTC.

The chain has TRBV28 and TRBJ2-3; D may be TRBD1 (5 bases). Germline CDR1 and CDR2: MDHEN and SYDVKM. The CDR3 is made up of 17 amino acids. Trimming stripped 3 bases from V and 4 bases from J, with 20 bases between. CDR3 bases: TGTGCCAGCAGTTTTTCAGCGCTCTCAGGGATCCCAGATACGCAGTATTTT. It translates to CASSFSALSGIPDTQYF.

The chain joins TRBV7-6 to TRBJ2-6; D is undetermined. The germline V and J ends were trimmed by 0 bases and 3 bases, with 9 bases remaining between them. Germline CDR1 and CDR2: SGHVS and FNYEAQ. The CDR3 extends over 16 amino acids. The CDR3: CASSLASGGGANVLTF. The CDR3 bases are TGTGCCAGCAGCTTAGCATCGGGTGGTGGGGCCAACGTCCTGACTTTC.

The CDR3 loop is CASSIGWSGGKNIQYF. The CDR3 DNA sequence: TGTGCCAGTAGTATCGGTTGGAGCGGTGGGAAAAACATTCAGTACTTC. The rearrangement links TRBV19 to TRBJ2-4, with D perhaps matching TRBD2 (5 bases). Germline CDR1 is LNHDA and CDR2 is SQIVND (reference sequence). The CDR3 contains 16 residues. The ends were cut back, 3 bases at V and 4 bases at J, with 16 bases in the middle. The variable domain in full, completed from reference TRBV19 and TRBJ2-4, reads DGGITQSPKYLFRKEGQNVTLSCEQNLNHDAMYWYRQDPGQGLRLIYYSQIVNDFQKGDIAEGYSVSREKKESFPLTVTSAQKNPTAFYLCASSIGWSGGKNIQYFGAGTRLSVL.

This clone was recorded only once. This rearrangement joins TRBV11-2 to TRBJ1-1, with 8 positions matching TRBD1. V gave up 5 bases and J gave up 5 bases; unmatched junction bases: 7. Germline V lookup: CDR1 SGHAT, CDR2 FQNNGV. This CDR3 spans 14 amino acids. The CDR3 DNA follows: TGTGCCAGCAGCATCCGGACAGGGAGGACTGAAGCTTTCTTT. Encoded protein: CASSIRTGRTEAFF.

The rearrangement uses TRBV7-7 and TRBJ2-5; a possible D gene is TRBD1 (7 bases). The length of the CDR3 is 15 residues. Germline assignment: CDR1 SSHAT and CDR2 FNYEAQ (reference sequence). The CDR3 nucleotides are TGTGCTAGCTCCTCGGAGGGGGCTTTTTTGGAGACCCAGTACTTC. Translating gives CASSSEGAFLETQYF. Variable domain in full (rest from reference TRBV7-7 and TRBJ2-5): GAGVSQSPRYKVTKRGQDVTLRCDPISSHATLYWYQQALGQGPEFLTYFNYEAQPDKSGLPSDRFSAERPEGSISTLTIQRTEQRDSAMYRCASSSEGAFLETQYFGPGTRLLVL.

CDR3 nucleotide sequence: TGTGCCAGCAGTTACTCTGTAGGAGCAAATAATTCACCCCTCCACTTT. Its protein is CASSYSVGANNSPLHF. This chain links TRBV6-5 with TRBJ1-6; the D is unclear. V was clipped by 0 bases and J by 5 bases, with 11 bases between them. Germline assignment: CDR1 MNHEY and CDR2 SVGAGI. The length of the CDR3 is 16 residues.

CDR3 residues: CASNSRTLEAFF. In DNA form, the CDR3 reads TGTGCCAGCAATTCCCGGACTCTTGAAGCTTTCTTT. V usage is TRBV6-5 and J usage is TRBJ1-1; D gene uncertain. The CDR3 length is 12 residues. Trimming pared 7 bases from V and 7 bases from J, leaving 13 bases between. CDR1 and CDR2 (germline): MNHEY, SVGAGI.

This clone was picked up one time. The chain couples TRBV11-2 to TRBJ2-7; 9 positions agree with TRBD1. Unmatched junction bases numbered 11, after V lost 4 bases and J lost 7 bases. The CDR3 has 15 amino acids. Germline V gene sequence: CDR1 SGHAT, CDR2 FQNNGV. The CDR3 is CASSSTGQGSGEQYF. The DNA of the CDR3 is TGTGCCAGCAGCTCCACTGGACAGGGGAGTGGTGAGCAGTACTTC.

CDR3 protein: CASSLFAANTQYF. The CDR3, as DNA: TGTGCCAGCAGCTTATTTGCGGCGAATACGCAGTATTTT. The V and J genes are TRBV7-3 and TRBJ2-3, with D unclear. The CDR3 has 13 amino acids. The germline gives CDR1 SGHTA, CDR2 FQGTGA. V gave up 2 bases and J gave up 7 bases, with 10 bases separating them.

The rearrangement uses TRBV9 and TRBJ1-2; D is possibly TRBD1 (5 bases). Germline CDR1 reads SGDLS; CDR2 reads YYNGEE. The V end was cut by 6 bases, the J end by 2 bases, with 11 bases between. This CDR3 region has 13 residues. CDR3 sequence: CASNRGENYGYTF. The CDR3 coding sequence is TGTGCCAGCAACCGGGGGGAAAACTATGGCTACACCTTC. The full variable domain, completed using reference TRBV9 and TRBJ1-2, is DSGVTQTPKHLITATGQRVTLRCSPRSGDLSVYWYQQSLDQGLQFLIQYYNGEERAKGNILERFSAQQFPDLHSELNLSSLELGDSALYFCASNRGENYGYTFGSGTRLTVV.

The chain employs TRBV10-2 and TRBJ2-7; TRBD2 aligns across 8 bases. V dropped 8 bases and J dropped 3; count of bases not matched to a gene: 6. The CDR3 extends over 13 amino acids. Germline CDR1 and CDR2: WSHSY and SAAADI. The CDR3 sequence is CASGGREDYEQYF. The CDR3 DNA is TGCGCCAGCGGAGGGCGGGAGGACTACGAGCAGTACTTC.

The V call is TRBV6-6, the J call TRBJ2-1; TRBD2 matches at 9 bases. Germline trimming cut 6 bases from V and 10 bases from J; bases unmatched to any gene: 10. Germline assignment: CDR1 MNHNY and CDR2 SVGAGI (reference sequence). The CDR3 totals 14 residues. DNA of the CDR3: TGTGCCAGCAGACCGGGACTAGCTCCTATGGAGCAGTTCTTC. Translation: CASRPGLAPMEQFF.

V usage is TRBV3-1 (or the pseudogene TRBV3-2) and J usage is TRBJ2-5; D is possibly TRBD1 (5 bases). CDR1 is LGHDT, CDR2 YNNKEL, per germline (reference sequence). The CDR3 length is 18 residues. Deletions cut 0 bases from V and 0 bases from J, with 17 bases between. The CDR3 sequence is CASSQDSLGSGYQETQYF. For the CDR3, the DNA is TGTGCCAGCAGCCAAGATAGTCTTGGCTCAGGGTACCAAGAGACCCAGTACTTC.

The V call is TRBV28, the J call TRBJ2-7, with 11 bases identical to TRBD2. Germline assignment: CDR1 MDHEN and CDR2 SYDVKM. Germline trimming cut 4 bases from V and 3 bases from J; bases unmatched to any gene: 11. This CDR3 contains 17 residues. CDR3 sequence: CASSSGVAGGQLYEQYF. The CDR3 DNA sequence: TGTGCCAGCAGTTCGGGTGTAGCGGGAGGGCAACTCTACGAGCAGTACTTC.

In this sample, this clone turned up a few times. The CDR3 is CASSSGAPIGELFF. The CDR3 nucleotides are TGTGCCAGCAGCTCAGGGGCCCCCATAGGGGAGCTGTTTTTT. The genes are TRBV7-2 and TRBJ2-2, with D possibly TRBD1 on 6 matching bases. Germline values: CDR1 SGHTA, CDR2 FQGNSA. Trimming left V 4 bases short and J 8 bases short, with 14 bases between. This CDR3 is 14 amino acids long.